The subject of this entry is one TCR beta chain. These data are taken from a study of CD8 T cells in Susac syndrome. Germline V gene sequence: CDR1 KGHSH, CDR2 LQKENI. This CDR3 has 13 amino acids. V was shortened by 1 base and J by 6 bases, with 9 bases between the two germline ends. Sequencing of TCR beta, carried out with a high-throughput approach, was applied to CD8+ and CD4+ T cells from the blood. TEMRA cells were enriched by FACS, and CD4+ and CD8+ T cells were negatively isolated. Random-hexamer reverse transcription was applied to about 0.45 to 1 ug RNA. Across 54 Vbeta and 13 Jbeta, immunoSEQ multiplex PCR amplified TCR beta CDR3. Each CDR3 protein is one row after TCRdb ran MiXCR on the immunoSEQ multiplex PCR reads. The sample has more than 150,000 distinct CDR3 sequences; 90% to 96% are singletons.

The sample consisted of CD4+ T cells from PBMCs. This receptor was obtained from a human donor with Susac syndrome. This chain links TRBV18 with TRBJ1-2; no definite D call. The CDR3 nucleotides read TGTGCCAGCTCACCACTGTCGACTGATGGCTACACCTTC. The encoded protein is CASSPLSTDGYTF.